This entry concerns a single T cell receptor (beta chain). Its antigen is not known. CDR1 is SGHNT, CDR2 YENEEA, per germline. V shed 5 bases and J 13 bases; nucleotides not matched to a gene: 4. This CDR3 has 11 residues. The data originate from a study of cytomegalovirus exposure and HLA in healthy donors. Turning to the study itself: The study placed about four fifths of its 398 genotyped donors in the Caucasian-associated ancestry cluster.

Study-wide results and caveats: The listing of about 150 TCR beta chains classed them as cytomegalovirus-associated. Being indistinguishable, some V segments were excluded, TRBV6-2 and TRBV6-3 among them.

This PCR relied on a set of 60 Vbeta primers and 13 Jbeta primers. Libraries were prepared by immunoSEQ multiplex PCR; TCRdb keeps only in-frame clonotypes and omits some of them. This sample has about 180,000 clones, with about 80% found just once. The receptor's source is a man aged 40-49 years in good health and CMV-seropositive. The chain combines TRBV11-3 with TRBJ1-4; 7 nucleotides agree with TRBD1. The source material was PBMCs. In DNA form, the CDR3 reads TGTGCCAGCAGCACAGGGGATTTACTGTTTTTT. Protein product: CASSTGDLLFF.